This paragraph reports one T cell receptor (beta chain). Its antigen is not known. With no exception, relapse followed autologous stem cell transplantation in all patients, and brentuximab vedotin exposure varied. This sample stems from a study of PD-1 blockade in classical Hodgkin lymphoma. Germline V CDR1 and CDR2: SQVTM, ANQGSEA. V was clipped by 5 bases and J by 3 bases, with 8 bases between them. CDR3 length equals 11 residues. The table came from immunoSEQ multiplex PCR; TCRdb's copy has only in-frame clones and leaves some out. The sample holds roughly 10,000 clones, 70% to 80% seen once. Study-wide results and limits: Prior therapy or disease activity may underlie the repertoire differences, whose causes remain undefined. Excluded were patients who started nivolumab under 1 year after ASCT, a group that had lower diversity. Partial responders and progressors had significantly lower baseline TCR diversity. Unlike CD8+ TCR diversity, which did not rise significantly by C4D1, CD4+ TCR diversity did.

The sequenced sample was peripheral blood mononuclear cells (PBMCs), obtained at baseline. The rearrangement joins TRBV29-1 to TRBJ2-7; D unclear. The source is a human donor with classical Hodgkin lymphoma. In DNA form, the CDR3 reads TGCAGCGTTCTTGGGGACTACGAGCAGTACTTC. This codes for CSVLGDYEQYF.